This is a list of T cell receptor beta chains from one sample in a study of T cell repertoires in cytomegalovirus infection. TCRdb called the reads again in MiXCR, with one record for every CDR3 protein. The sample records a few hundred thousand distinct CDR3 sequences, approximately 22% being singletons. Material: CD8+ T cells from PBMCs. These receptors all stem from a human donor in good health (CMV status not recorded). Some clones in this sample may be carry-over from other donors' samples. Both conserved end residues are part of each CDR3. D genes are given only for firm matches. Size values are once, few and many counts, or a class for expanded clones, and some rows have none.

>-|TRBJ2-5|TRBV11-2|-
TGTGCCAGCACCGTGGGGGGGCCCGGAGAGACCCAGTACTTC
CASTVGGPGETQYF
>many|TRBJ2-3|TRBV10-3|-
TGTGCCATCAGTGAGGCCGGGGTATCGGATACGCAGTATTTT
CAISEAGVSDTQYF
>many|TRBJ1-5|TRBV7-9|-
TGTGCCAGCAGCACCAATAGCAATCAGCCCCAGCATTTT
CASSTNSNQPQHF
>many|TRBJ2-4|TRBV7-2|TRBD2
TGTGCCAGCAGCTTTTACGGACTAGCGGGGGTCTCATACTCTCTAGCCAAAAACATTCAGTACTTC
CASSFYGLAGVSYSLAKNIQYF
>-|TRBJ1-2|TRBV20-1|TRBD1
TGCAGTGCTAGAGATCGACCAGGGGGCGCGAACTATGGCTACACCTTC
CSARDRPGGANYGYTF
>few|TRBJ2-4|TRBV2|-
TGTGCCAGCTTGGGAAGAGGAGGGCCTAGAAACATTCAGTACTTC
CASLGRGGPRNIQYF
>many|TRBJ1-6|TRBV7-8|-
TGTGCCAGCGGGCAGGGTGGTAATTCACCCCTCCACTTT
CASGQGGNSPLHF
>many|TRBJ1-1|TRBV6-1|-
TGTGCCAGCAGTCCCCAGGTTGGTGACACTGAAGCTTTCTTT
CASSPQVGDTEAFF
>many|TRBJ1-2|TRBV27|-
TGTGCCAGCAGTCCTAGCTCGGGTGAGGGAATTTACTATGGCTACACCTTC
CASSPSSGEGIYYGYTF
>few|TRBJ2-5|TRBV29-1|-
TGCAGCGTTGAAGATGGAGGGGAGACCCAGTACTTC
CSVEDGGETQYF
>few|TRBJ2-7|TRBV7-9|-
TGTGCCAGCAGCTTACTTTCGAGCGAGCAGTACTTC
CASSLLSSEQYF
>-|TRBJ2-5|TRBV14|-
TGTGCCAGCAGCCAAGATGCGGGGGCGGCCCAAGAGACCCAGTACTTC
CASSQDAGAAQETQYF
>-|TRBJ2-1|TRBV7-9|TRBD2
TGTGCCAGCAGCCCATGGACTAGCGGGGAAAATGAGCAGTTCTTC
CASSPWTSGENEQFF
>-|TRBJ2-1|TRBV29-1|-
TGCAGCGTTGAAGGCCGTCCGGAGAGCTCCTACAATGAGCAGTTCTTC
CSVEGRPESSYNEQFF
>many|TRBJ1-1|TRBV12-3/TRBV12-4|TRBD1
TGTGCCAGCAGTTTCGGGACAGTCGGTGAAGCTTTCTTT
CASSFGTVGEAFF
>many|TRBJ2-1|TRBV7-2|TRBD1
TGTGCCAGCAGCTTGTCGGACAGGGCGTACAATGAGCAGTTCTTC
CASSLSDRAYNEQFF
>-|TRBJ2-5|TRBV7-9|-
TGTGCCAGCAGCTTATTCGGAGAAGAGACCCAGTACTTC
CASSLFGEETQYF
>-|TRBJ2-1|TRBV29-1|-
TGCAGCGTTCCCTACACGGTCTACAATGAGCAGTTCTTC
CSVPYTVYNEQFF
>-|TRBJ2-7|TRBV5-6|-
TGTGCCAGCAGCTTGGTCCCAGGGATCTACGAGCAGTACTTC
CASSLVPGIYEQYF
>few|TRBJ1-2|TRBV4-1|-
TGCGCCAGCAGCCAAGAAGGAGATTTCTATGGCTACACCTTC
CASSQEGDFYGYTF
>few|TRBJ1-1|TRBV15|-
TGTGCCACCAGCAGAGATATCCGGGGAAGGGACACTGAAGCTTTCTTT
CATSRDIRGRDTEAFF
>many|TRBJ2-1|TRBV12-3/TRBV12-4|TRBD1
TGTGCCACCTCCGCGACAGGGTCTAATGAGCAGTTCTTC
CATSATGSNEQFF
>-|TRBJ2-7|TRBV9|-
TGTGCCAGCAGCGTAGAGGACAATCTCTACGAGCAGTACTTC
CASSVEDNLYEQYF
>few|TRBJ2-5|TRBV13|TRBD2
TGTGCCAGCAGCCCCCTAGCAAGCGGGGGGGCGGAGACCCAGTACTTC
CASSPLASGGAETQYF
>-|TRBJ2-7|TRBV27|-
TGTGCCAGCAGGCCCAGGATCTTGTCCTACGAGCAGTACTTC
CASRPRILSYEQYF
>-|TRBJ2-7|TRBV2|-
TGTGCCAGCCCGCGGGGGCCCTACGAGCAGTACTTC
CASPRGPYEQYF
>few|TRBJ2-2|TRBV28|-
TGTGCCGCCCGAGACACCGGGGAGCTGTTTTTT
CAARDTGELFF
>-|TRBJ2-5|TRBV6-5|-
TGTGCCAGCGGACAGAGTCCGGGTGTGGAGACCCAGTACTTC
CASGQSPGVETQYF
>many|TRBJ1-1|TRBV7-3|TRBD1
TGTGCCAGCAGCTTAAGGGGACAGGGCTTCGAAGCTTTCTTT
CASSLRGQGFEAFF
>-|TRBJ1-2|TRBV7-8|TRBD1
TGTGCCAGCAGCCCTGACAGGGGGGGGATCAGTAACGGCTACACCTTC
CASSPDRGGISNGYTF
>-|TRBJ1-1|TRBV29-1|-
TGCAGCGTTGAATCCGGGATGAACACTGAAGCTTTCTTT
CSVESGMNTEAFF
>-|TRBJ2-1|TRBV20-1|-
TGCAGTGCTCCAGGGTTGGGAAGTCCCTACAATGAGCAGTTCTTC
CSAPGLGSPYNEQFF
>many|TRBJ1-1|TRBV28|-
TGTGCCAGCAACAGGGAACTTGACACTGAAGCTTTCTTT
CASNRELDTEAFF
>few|TRBJ1-1|TRBV12-3/TRBV12-4|-
TGTGCCAGCAAAGGACAAACGAACACTGAAGCTTTCTTT
CASKGQTNTEAFF
>-|TRBJ2-7|TRBV7-6|-
TGTGCCAGCAGCCACCTACCAGGGGGGGGGAACTCCTACGAGCAGTACTTC
CASSHLPGGGNSYEQYF
>-|TRBJ2-7|TRBV28|-
TGTGCCACCAGTCTAGACGGTACCTACGAGCAGTACTTC
CATSLDGTYEQYF
>few|TRBJ2-6|TRBV20-1|-
TGCAGTGCTATGTCTGGGGCCAACGTCCTGACTTTC
CSAMSGANVLTF
>many|TRBJ2-1|TRBV7-2|-
TGTGCCAGCATATACAGAGGTTTGGGGAGCAATGAGCAGTTCTTC
CASIYRGLGSNEQFF
>-|TRBJ2-1|TRBV5-4|-
TGTGCCAGCAGCTTGGGGACTAAGCAGTTCTTC
CASSLGTKQFF
>many|TRBJ1-1|TRBV7-9|TRBD1
TGTGCCAGCAGCCGCGACAGGGTACACACTGAAGCTTTCTTT
CASSRDRVHTEAFF
>-|TRBJ2-5|TRBV7-9|-
TGTGCCAGCAGCTCTAGCATTATGGAGACCCAGTACTTC
CASSSSIMETQYF
>few|TRBJ2-7|TRBV28|-
TGTGCCAGCAGTTCCCCCCTCCGGGGGATCTACGAGCAGTACTTC
CASSSPLRGIYEQYF
>-|TRBJ1-1|TRBV29-1|TRBD1
TGCAGCGTCAAGGGACAGGGCCCTGAAGCTTTCTTT
CSVKGQGPEAFF
>many|TRBJ2-7|TRBV12-3/TRBV12-4|TRBD2
TGTGCCAGCAGCCGGGGGGTCCTCTCCTACGAGCAGTACTTC
CASSRGVLSYEQYF
>many|TRBJ1-1|TRBV7-9|TRBD1
TGTGCCAGCAGCGGGCGCTGGGACAGCAACACTGAAGCTTTCTTT
CASSGRWDSNTEAFF